These 10 T cell receptor beta chains were all obtained from the same sample, sequenced in a study of T cell repertoires in cytomegalovirus infection. No antigen has been assigned to these receptors. Each CDR3 protein is one row after TCRdb ran MiXCR on the reads. This repertoire shows around 230,000 distinct CDR3 sequences, 35% to 40% found once; its top ten account for roughly three fifths. This sample comprised CD8+ T cells from cultured PBMCs, obtained from culture after CMV antigen stimulation. These receptors originate from a human donor in good health (CMV status not recorded). Some clones in this sample may be carry-over from other donors' samples.

This sequence joins TRBV7-9 and TRBJ1-2, with D maybe TRBD1 (5 bases). CDR3 length: 13 residues. Germline V gives CDR1 SEHNR, CDR2 FQNEAQ (reference sequence). V lost 3 bases and J 4 bases, leaving 9 bases between the germline ends. CDR3: CASSLGVGYGYTF. Here the CDR3 DNA reads TGTGCCAGCAGCTTGGGGGTAGGCTATGGCTACACCTTC.

The genes are TRBV19 and TRBJ1-5; D is possibly TRBD1 (5 bases). Germline V gene lookup returns CDR1 LNHDA and CDR2 SQIVND (reference sequence). The CDR3 covers 15 residues. Trimming took 7 bases from V and 0 from J, leaving 13 bases between them. The CDR3 DNA is TGTGCCAGTACCTATCGGGACTTTAGCAATCAGCCCCAGCATTTT. It specifies CASTYRDFSNQPQHF.

The rearrangement links TRBV2 to TRBJ2-3; TRBD1 matches at 8 bases. This CDR3 contains 14 residues. The germline CDR1 and CDR2 sequences are SNHLY and FYNNEI. J lost 6 bases, V lost 7 bases, and 9 bases had no gene match. The CDR3 nucleotides read TGTGCCAGCACCGACCGACAGGGGATGGATACGCAGTATTTT. Translation: CASTDRQGMDTQYF. The whole variable domain, remainder taken from reference TRBV2 and TRBJ2-3, is EPEVTQTPSHQVTQMGQEVILRCVPISNHLYFYWYRQILGQKVEFLVSFYNNEISEKSEIFDDQFSVERPDGSNFTLKIRSTKLEDSAMYFCASTDRQGMDTQYFGPGTRLTVL.

Notes on this clonotype: One end of the junction does not line up with germline, which may come from a read error. The V call is TRBV7-4, the J call TRBJ2-7, with D unclear. Per the germline V gene, CDR1 is SGHVT and CDR2 is SQSDAQ. The CDR3 runs 11 residues. CDR3 bases: TGTGCCAGCAGCTTAGCTCTAACCTATAGCTTC. This gives the protein CASSLALTYSF.

This chain uses TRBV7-8 with TRBJ2-1; the D gene is possibly TRBD2 (7 bases). Trimming pared 4 bases from V and 9 bases from J, leaving 22 bases between. Per germline, CDR1 SGHVS and CDR2 FQNEAQ. This CDR3 has 16 amino acids. CDR3 residues: CASSSRDLLRGGEQFF. Here the CDR3 DNA reads TGTGCCAGCAGCTCACGGGACTTGCTAAGGGGGGGTGAGCAGTTCTTC.

This chain joins TRBV19 and TRBJ2-2; TRBD1 agrees at 9 bases. J was trimmed by 4 bases and V by 11 bases; bases with no gene match: 17. From germline, CDR1 is LNHDA and CDR2 SQIVND (reference sequence). The CDR3 spans 17 residues. DNA for the CDR3: TGTGCCTCGACCGGGACAGGGTCTTATCGGGTCACCGGGGAGCTGTTTTTT. Its protein is CASTGTGSYRVTGELFF.

The table lists this clonotype with a few counts. V is TRBV7-4 and J is TRBJ2-5; TRBD2 aligns across 9 bases. This CDR3 is 16 amino acids long. Per the germline V gene, CDR1 is SGHVT and CDR2 is SQSDAQ. Trimming took 4 bases from V and 1 from J; bases not matched to a gene: 7. The DNA of the CDR3 is TGTGCCAGCAGCTGGGGCCGAGCGGGGGGCCAAGAGACCCAGTACTTC. Translation gives CASSWGRAGGQETQYF.

The CDR3 nucleotides read TGCAGCGTTCGCCTTCATCTTAGCACAGATACGCAGTATTTT. Its translation: CSVRLHLSTDTQYF. The chain carries TRBV29-1 and TRBJ2-3; no clear D gene. The CDR3 loop spans 14 amino acids. The germline V gene has CDR1 SQVTM and CDR2 ANQGSEA. V lost 5 bases to trimming and J lost 0 bases, with 12 bases between them.

The chain has TRBV27 and TRBJ1-2, with D maybe TRBD1 (5 bases). Deletions cut 6 bases from V and 4 bases from J, with 9 bases between. CDR1 is MNHEY and CDR2 is SMNVEV in the germline V gene (reference sequence). CDR3 length: 12 residues. The CDR3 spells CASRQGGYGYTF. In nucleotides, the CDR3 is TGTGCCAGCAGGCAGGGTGGCTATGGCTACACCTTC.

The chain uses TRBV5-1 and TRBJ2-2; D gene unclear. The CDR3 spans 12 residues. Trimming left V 4 bases short and J 6 bases short, with 7 bases between. CDR1 is SGHRS, CDR2 YFSETQ, per germline. Here the CDR3 DNA reads TGCGCCAGCAGCCCTGCCCCCGGGGAGCTGTTTTTT. This codes for CASSPAPGELFF.